This T cell receptor (beta chain) was captured by sequencing in a study of blood T cell repertoires in COVID-19. Study information: Sites across the United States, Italy and Spain contributed samples from acute and convalescent COVID-19. T cells, B-cell-depleted T cells, or PBMCs provided the cDNA or gDNA that served as material.

In its sample, this clone was seen a few times. The CDR3 sequence is 13 residues long. V lost 6 bases to trimming and J lost 8 bases; unmatched junction nucleotides: 4. Per the original data handling: The authors estimated nucleated cell counts from reference gene primer amplification. Only in-frame clones appear in the TCRdb table, and some are missing; sequencing was by immunoSEQ multiplex PCR. The V and J calls and the clone size are those of that table, but D and trimming were determined from the DNA. The sample holds approximately 210,000 clones; roughly 86% are singletons and the top ten take about 12%.

This receptor was obtained from a woman between 40 and 55 years old with acute or convalescent COVID-19. The chain combines TRBV12-3 or TRBV12-4 with TRBJ2-2; TRBD2 agrees at 9 bases. Material for sequencing was peripheral blood. CDR3 DNA sequence: TGTGCCAGCAGCCTAGCGGGGTTTGGGGAGCTGTTTTTT. Translated, it gives CASSLAGFGELFF.